This T cell receptor (beta chain) was obtained from a study of CD8+CD57+ T cells in acquired aplastic anemia. Study information: The DNA of sorted CD4+ and CD8+ cells averaged roughly 3.2 ug.

The germline V gene encodes CDR1 LNHDA and CDR2 SQIVND (reference sequence). V shed 1 base, J shed 10 bases, and the junction held 1 base outside the gene matches. The CDR3 runs to 13 residues. Genomic DNA acted as the template from which TCR beta VDJ combination and CDR3 sequence profiling were carried out. TCRdb reprocessed the reads with MiXCR, giving one entry per CDR3 protein. The repertoire holds 200,000 to 250,000 distinct CDR3 sequences, with 34% as singletons. The study, taken as a whole, reports: Statistical testing detected no significant gap in CD8+ Simpson's diversity between patients and controls.

A note on this clonotype: Its antigen is unidentified.

The chain combines TRBV19 with TRBJ1-6, with 7 bases lining up with TRBD1. This clonotype was sampled from a human donor in good health, serving as a control. Input material: sorted CD4+, CD8+, or CD8+CD57+ T cells (not recorded which) from PBMCs. As DNA, the CDR3 is TGTGCCAGTAGTATAGTACAGGGGTCACCCCTCCACTTT. It encodes CASSIVQGSPLHF.